These 15 T cell receptor beta chains were sequenced from one sample in a study of regulatory T cells in long-lasting Graves disease. Documented time point: newly diagnosed GD, antithyroid drugs for less than 3 months. TCR sequences were obtained from RNA taken from PBMCs. Libraries of TCR beta came from iRepertoire HTBI primers plus Arm-PCR of CDR3 regions. TCRdb re-called the multiplex PCR reads with MiXCR, one entry per CDR3 protein. This repertoire shows around 500,000 distinct CDR3 sequences, roughly 16% found once; its top ten account for around 25%. This sample also belongs to another study, concerning T cells in Graves' hyperthyroidism and ophthalmopathy.

The input for sequencing was peripheral blood mononuclear cells (PBMCs), taken at new diagnosis, from a patient treated with antithyroid drugs. The receptors stem from a woman between 40 and 65 years old with Graves disease.

In its sample, this clonotype was seen a few times. The CDR3 here is CASKTSGEETQYF. The CDR3 DNA reads TGTGCCAGTAAGACTAGCGGCGAAGAGACCCAGTACTTC. The chain carries TRBV7-9 and TRBJ2-5, with TRBD2 matching over 9 bases. Germline-derived CDR1 and CDR2 are SEHNR and FQNEAQ (reference sequence). The CDR3 spans 13 residues. With 9 bases clipped from V and 3 bases from J, the junction kept 5 bases outside the gene matches. Drawing the rest from reference TRBV7-9 and TRBJ2-5, the complete variable domain is DTGVSQNPRHKITKRGQNVTFRCDPISEHNRLYWYRQTLGQGPEFLTYFQNEAQLEKSRLLSDRFSAERPKGSFSTLEIQRTEQGDSAMYLCASKTSGEETQYFGPGTRLLVL.

The chain carries TRBV5-1 and TRBJ2-3; the D gene is possibly TRBD1 (6 bases). CDR1 and CDR2 (germline): SGHRS, YFSETQ. Trimming took 0 bases from V and 2 from J, leaving 10 bases between them. The length of the CDR3 is 15 residues. Written as DNA, the CDR3 is TGCGCCAGCAGCTTGGGGACAGACAACACAGATACGCAGTATTTT. This gives the protein CASSLGTDNTDTQYF.

This clonotype was observed many times. The V gene is TRBV12-3 or TRBV12-4, the J gene TRBJ1-5; D gene ambiguous. The CDR3 is made up of 16 amino acids. V lost 2 bases and J lost 6, with 17 bases in between. The CDR3 loop is CASSLTTALARQPQHF. DNA for the CDR3: TGTGCCAGCAGTTTAACTACGGCGCTGGCCCGTCAGCCCCAGCATTTT.

This clonotype was seen repeatedly, ten times or more. This chain's CDR3 is CASGPEPRTEQYF. CDR3 DNA: TGTGCTAGTGGTCCCGAACCTCGGACAGAACAGTACTTC. The chain is built from TRBV12-5 and TRBJ2-4; weak D call: TRBD1 (6 bases). The V end was cut by 5 bases, the J end by 13 bases, with 18 bases between. CDR1 is LGHNT, CDR2 FRNRAP, per germline. This CDR3 spans 13 amino acids.

The sample holds many counts of this clonotype. The J gene is TRBJ1-2, the V gene TRBV28; 9 bases agree with TRBD1. CDR3 length: 14 residues. Per germline, CDR1 MDHEN and CDR2 SYDVKM. J lost 6 bases, V lost 4 bases, and 6 bases had no gene match. CDR3 region: CASSWGQGGDGYTF. The DNA for the CDR3 is TGTGCCAGCAGTTGGGGACAGGGTGGAGATGGCTACACCTTC.

J is TRBJ2-5 and V is TRBV5-1; 11 nucleotides agree with TRBD2. Germline loops: CDR1 SGHRS, CDR2 YFSETQ. The CDR3 has 18 residues. Trimming cost V 0 bases and J 8 bases; bases outside gene matches: 15. The CDR3 reads CASSLGLGTSGNTRTQYF. The CDR3 bases are TGCGCCAGCAGCTTGGGATTGGGGACTAGCGGTAACACGAGAACCCAGTACTTC.

This clonotype was counted many times. The V call is TRBV3-1, the J call TRBJ1-5; D unclear. V lost 1 base and J lost 6, with 7 bases in between. The germline gives CDR1 LGHDT, CDR2 YNNKEL (reference sequence). The CDR3 spans 13 residues. The CDR3 nucleotides are TGTGCCAGCAGCCAAGTTGGTGGTCAGCCCCAGCATTTT. Protein product: CASSQVGGQPQHF.

Worth noting for this clonotype: This may arise from a read error, as a much more abundant clone is one base away. The genes are TRBV6-2 or TRBV6-3 and TRBJ1-1; a weak D match, TRBD1 (5 bases). This CDR3 region has 14 residues. The V gene lost 2 bases and the J gene lost 4 bases, with 11 bases spanning the gap. Germline-derived CDR1 and CDR2 are MNHEY and SVGEGT. CDR3 DNA sequence: TGTGCCAGCAGTTACATACGTCAGGGCACTGAAGCTTTCTTT. It specifies CASSYIRQGTEAFF.

This clonotype has ten or more counts. CDR3 bases: TGCGCCAGCAGCTTGGAACTAGCGGGGGAGACCCAGTACTTC. Translated: CASSLELAGETQYF. The chain is built from TRBV5-1 and TRBJ2-5; 10 positions agree with TRBD2. The J segment lost 5 bases and the V segment lost 0 bases, leaving 1 base of the junction unmatched. Germline V CDR1 and CDR2: SGHRS, YFSETQ. This CDR3 is 14 amino acids long.

This clonotype was counted only a few times. The chain uses TRBV29-1 and TRBJ2-5, with 7 bases identical to TRBD2. The germline V gene has CDR1 SQVTM and CDR2 ANQGSEA. After removal of 6 bases from V and 0 bases from J, the junction contained 4 bases not matched to a gene. This CDR3 spans 13 amino acids. The CDR3 is CSVSGLNQETQYF. The CDR3 DNA reads as TGCAGCGTCTCGGGACTAAACCAAGAGACCCAGTACTTC.

This clonotype was detected only a few times. This rearrangement joins TRBV29-1 to TRBJ1-6, with TRBD1 as a possible D gene (6 bases). The CDR3 extends over 13 amino acids. Between the trimmed V and J ends, which lost 4 bases and 9 bases, there was a span of 13 bases. The germline CDR1 and CDR2 sequences are SQVTM and ANQGSEA. CDR3 region: CSVGDKGGSPLHF. CDR3 bases: TGCAGCGTTGGAGACAAAGGGGGTTCACCCCTCCACTTT.

The chain joins TRBV4-1 to TRBJ2-7, with 8 bases lining up with TRBD2. V was pared by 4 bases and J by 2 bases, with 16 bases of the junction left unmatched. Germline lookup yields CDR1 MGHRA and CDR2 YSYEKL. The CDR3 extends over 18 amino acids. DNA of the CDR3: TGCGCCAGCAGCCTTCTCCCAGGACTAGCCCTCTTCCCCTACGAGCAGTACTTC. The encoded protein is CASSLLPGLALFPYEQYF.

In this sample, this clonotype turned up a few times. J is TRBJ2-2 and V is TRBV5-5; 10 bases are shared with TRBD1. The CDR3 has 19 residues. The germline gives CDR1 SGHKS, CDR2 YYEKEE (reference sequence). The V segment lost 4 bases and the J segment 2 bases; nucleotides outside the gene matches: 14. CDR3 protein: CASSHGDRGQDGNTGELFF. The CDR3 DNA reads as TGTGCCAGCAGCCATGGGGACAGGGGACAGGACGGAAACACCGGGGAGCTGTTTTTT.

V usage is TRBV3-1 and J usage is TRBJ1-6; D may be TRBD1 (5 bases). V lost 3 bases to trimming and J lost 6 bases, with 15 bases between them. The CDR3 extends over 16 amino acids. Germline V CDR1 and CDR2: LGHDT, YNNKEL (reference sequence). The DNA for the CDR3 is TGTGCCAGCAGCCATGGTACAGGTGTCTTTAATTCACCCCTCCACTTT. Encoded protein: CASSHGTGVFNSPLHF.

This rearrangement joins TRBV11-2 to TRBJ2-7, with a tentative D call TRBD1 (6 bases). The CDR3 consists of 16 residues. Germline V gene lookup returns CDR1 SGHAT and CDR2 FQNNGV. The ends were cut back, 5 bases at V and 3 bases at J, with 20 bases in the middle. CDR3 in DNA: TGTGCCAGCAGCCAACCGGGCATGGGACAACTCTACGAGCAGTACTTC. Its translation: CASSQPGMGQLYEQYF.